This T cell receptor beta chain is from a study of cytomegalovirus exposure and HLA in healthy donors (dated 2017 in TCRdb). With regard to the full study: In an earlier analysis of approximately 500 of the donors, less than 350 Gb of sequence data and 90 million to 120 million unique TCR beta sequences from about 190 million T cells were reported. An early release covering more than 500 HLA-typed donors comprised 250 to 350 gigabases of sequencing data and tens of millions of unique TCR sequences. The genetic ancestry cluster associated with self-reported Caucasian donors included roughly four fifths of the roughly 400 genotyped donors. The aim of the study was to test whether cataloging public T cell receptors could identify signatures of past pathogen exposure. Using immunosequencing, the study profiled T cell repertoires from roughly 650 subjects and related those repertoires to cytomegalovirus serostatus. Along with the approximately 700-subject first cohort, a separate validation cohort of 120 different subjects was used. High-throughput TCR immunosequencing, statistical association of individual TCRs with disease status, and machine learning were combined to predict cytomegalovirus infection status. To study patterns of TCR occurrence, a later analysis re-analyzed previously published TCR beta repertoires from 550 to 800 donors and added high-resolution HLA genotyping. Rather than using new phenotypic data, the later analysis identified candidate immune exposures from TCR beta sequences and from how often those sequences occurred across donors. An earlier analysis of around 540 of the donors applied high-throughput TCR beta sequencing to assess whether each TCR beta V gene segment acted as functional or pseudogenic. Donor age, sex, ethnicity and CMV serostatus were compiled alongside the repertoire data. A later genetic analysis took genome-wide SNP genotypes for about three fifths of the 666 donors and used that subset as a discovery cohort. All discovery cohort repertoires had been generated on a single sequencing platform. Both class I and class II loci were covered by HLA typing, at four-digit resolution. Typing coverage differed by locus: A, B, C, DRB1 and DQB1 were typed in roughly 620-640 donors, DQA1 in 500 to 550, DPA1 in some 570, and DPB1 in roughly 470. Roughly 5 DR-DQ haplotypes were handled as single units for association and clustering, since linkage in the cohort was strong. Across about 370 genotyped donors of the cohort, an average of approximately 240,000 unique TCR beta nucleotide sequences per donor were sequenced, and roughly 17% of those sequences were non-productive. Broader findings and caveats from the paper: According to a later genetic analysis, donors in an Asian-associated ancestry cluster had fewer N-insertions in productive TCRs than the approximately 670-donor mean. In a later analysis, over 15,000 TCR beta sequences were associated with specific HLA alleles at a false discovery rate of 0.05. A later analysis reported that several top co-occurrence clusters appeared linked to parvovirus B19, influenza, CMV and Epstein-Barr virus. When HLA alleles, especially DR and DQ, strongly co-occurred, attributing TCR associations to individual alleles was difficult. A later analysis found that HLA-associated TCR beta chains were more clonally expanded and had lower generation probabilities than equally common non-associated chains. A later analysis found that most CMV-associated TCR beta chains appeared HLA-restricted, with HLA associations seemingly driven largely by CMV exposure. Only TCR beta chains were sequenced in this cohort, and the absence of alpha or paired-chain data limited detectable features. In the study, roughly 160 TCR beta chains were listed as associated with cytomegalovirus. A further reported finding was that TCR beta sequences accurately predicted the HLA-A and HLA-B alleles for most subjects in the first cohort. In a later genetic analysis, a missense DCLRE1C variant was associated with V-gene and J-gene trimming of TCR beta chains, and the association was replicated in an independent cohort. For the cohort, immune exposure information was limited to CMV serostatus. The sequencing pipeline was judged likely to have produced a cluster of highly shared sequence variants as a technical artifact. Linkage disequilibrium might explain the correlated functional status among segregating V segments, but an unknown experimental factor could not be ruled out. An earlier analysis of some 560 of the donors showed that most TCR beta V segments appeared in productive rearrangements either about 87% or about 30% of the time, which broadly matched IMGT annotations. Three of the identified cytomegalovirus-associated TCR beta chains were confirmed in vitro to be specific for cytomegalovirus antigens. Across donors, most TCR sequences were observed very rarely, whereas some public TCRs were present in many individuals. Because some donors lacked HLA typing at each locus, the association tests relied only on the typed subset. A later analysis found that TCR association rates varied across HLA loci, with DRB1 alleles showing the most associated TCRs and HLA-C alleles the fewest. Because counts were too low, under 20 rarely observed V segments, including chromosome 9 orphons, were left out of the earlier analysis of approximately 500 of the donors. Presence/absence analyses assumed roughly uniform sequencing depth across donors, an assumption that may not hold. The classifier was reported to diagnose cytomegalovirus status with high specificity and sensitivity in both the original and validation cohorts. Because the 87-base-pair reads could not distinguish some IMGT-functional V segments, including TRBV6-2 and TRBV6-3, those segments were excluded. According to the authors, the approach could potentially be generalized to other disease states and immunological phenotypes.

For this chain, trimming is 7 bases at the V end and 0 bases at the J end, and the number of junction bases without a gene match is 4. The CDR3 covers 14 residues, taking in both the cysteine and the phenylalanine. Only the CDR3 DNA stays, 42 bases, in frame from base 1. CDR1 and CDR2 (GTSNPN, SVGIG) derive from the germline V gene (reference sequence). In total, approximately 690 healthy bone marrow donors made up the cohort. At the time of sampling, all cohort members were nominally healthy, though unrecorded immune exposures were likely present. The donor was CMV seropositive and belonged to the group of over 250 seropositive cohort members. A peripheral blood sample was provided by each donor, and peripheral blood mononuclear cells were used for TCR beta sequencing. The Qiagen DNeasy Blood Extraction Kit was used to extract genomic DNA from the blood cell samples. For this clone: No cognate antigen has been identified for it. Base-call qualities are not available, and no considerably larger clone is one nucleotide away.

Libraries were prepared through the immunoSEQ multiplex PCR assay. For the multiplex PCR, a mixture combining 60 forward primers for TCR Vbeta segments and 13 reverse primers for TCR Jbeta segments was used. The CDR3 region of rearranged TCR beta genes was amplified from genomic DNA with a multiplex PCR assay. The Illumina HiSeq System was used to sequence the amplified TCR beta libraries as 87-base-pair reads. On the study's bioinformatics: In a later analysis, roughly 80 million unique TCR beta chains were counted across the 666 repertoires, and around 10 million of these chains were shared by at least two donors. A nearest-neighbor algorithm error-corrected the raw reads and collapsed the reads into unique sequences, merging closely related sequences to remove PCR and sequencing errors. V, D and J gene segments were assigned by aligning CDR3 sequences to IMGT reference sequences. For a sequence to be retained, at least a six-nucleotide match to both a V gene segment and a J gene segment was required. Rearrangements were classified as productive when the CDR3 lacked stop codons and remained in frame with V and J, and all other rearrangements were classified as non-productive. Following IMGT convention, CDR3 was defined as the stretch from the second conserved V-encoded cysteine up to the conserved J-encoded phenylalanine. The earlier analysis of about 500 of the donors excluded sequences that lacked an unambiguous match to a single V gene segment. An earlier analysis of a few hundred of the donors classified V segments as functional when productive rearrangements were above 56.7% and as segregating when the standard deviation between donors was above 5%. A statistical classification framework was built to diagnose cytomegalovirus status from the catalog of TCR beta chain sequences. V and J gene assignment, in a later analysis, came from comparing TCR nucleotide sequences with IMGT/GENE-DB human TR gene sequences. The TCRdist pipeline was used in a later analysis to assign CDR3 sequences and most-parsimonious VDJ recombination scenarios. In a later analysis, each TCR beta chain was defined by its CDR3 amino acid sequence together with its V-gene family, and reads lacking a unique V-gene family were excluded. In a later analysis, 500 to 650 highly shared, low-generation-probability nucleotide sequences were removed to address suspected cross-contamination and a sequencing artifact. A later analysis calculated a clonal expansion index for each public chain from normalized within-repertoire ranks of inferred template counts. A later analysis computed generation probabilities with a VDJ recombination model fitted to out-of-frame rearrangements, and checked the results against IGoR. Hypergeometric tests were used in a later analysis to score TCR-TCR, TCR-HLA and TCR-CMV co-occurrence, with a repertoire-size bias correction applied to the TCR pairs. A later analysis estimated false discovery rates by permuting HLA or CMV assignments 20 times. In a later analysis, co-occurring TCRs were grouped using DBSCAN, and TCRdist sequence similarity was added for clustering within HLA-allele-positive subsets. Repertoires with fewer than 30,000 or more than 120,000 public chains, plus five repertoires with anomalous nucleotide sharing, were excluded from co-occurrence clustering. What TCRdb holds here is the immuneACCESS table cut down to in-frame rearrangements. Part of the clones is not present; checked against another copy, under half of the missing clones reflect an unresolved V gene, and the others are unexplained. V, J and clone size were drawn from that table, and D and trimming were deduced from the DNA. Across this sample there are approximately 170,000 clones, with 70% to 80% seen only once. The leading ten clones occupy about 2% of the sample.

This sequence originates from a woman aged 25 to 39 in good health and CMV-seropositive. The chain was built from TRBV30 and TRBJ2-3; a stretch of 10 junction bases matches TRBD2. The sequenced material came from PBMCs. The nucleotides are TGTGCCTTACTACTAGCGGGGAGCACAGATACGCAGTATTTT. This gives the protein CALLLAGSTDTQYF.